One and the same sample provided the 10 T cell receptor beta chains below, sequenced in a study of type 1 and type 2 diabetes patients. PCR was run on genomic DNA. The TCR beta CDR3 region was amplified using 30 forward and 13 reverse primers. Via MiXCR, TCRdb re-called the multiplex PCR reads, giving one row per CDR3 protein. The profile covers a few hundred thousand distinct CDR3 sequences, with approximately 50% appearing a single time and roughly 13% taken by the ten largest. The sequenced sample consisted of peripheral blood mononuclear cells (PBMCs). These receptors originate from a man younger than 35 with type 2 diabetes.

CDR3 nucleotides: TGTGCCAGCAGCTCCCTCCGCGGGGGTGGGACCCAGTACTTC. It encodes CASSSLRGGGTQYF. The V and J genes are TRBV11-2 and TRBJ2-5; TRBD2 matches at 7 bases. CDR1 is SGHAT and CDR2 is FQNNGV in the germline V gene. V lost 4 bases to trimming and J lost 7 bases; unmatched junction nucleotides: 9. CDR3 length: 14 residues. The whole variable domain, filled in from reference TRBV11-2 and TRBJ2-5, reads EAGVAQSPRYKIIEKRQSVAFWCNPISGHATLYWYQQILGQGPKLLIQFQNNGVVDDSQLPKDRFSAERLKGVDSTLKIQPAKLEDSAVYLCASSSLRGGGTQYFGPGTRLLVL.

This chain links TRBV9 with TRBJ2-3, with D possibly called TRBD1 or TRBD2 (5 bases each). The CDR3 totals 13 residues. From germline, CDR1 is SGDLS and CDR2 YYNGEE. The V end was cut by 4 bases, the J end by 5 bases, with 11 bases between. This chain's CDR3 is CASSLGERDTQYF. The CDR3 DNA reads TGTGCCAGCAGCTTGGGGGAGAGAGATACGCAGTATTTT.

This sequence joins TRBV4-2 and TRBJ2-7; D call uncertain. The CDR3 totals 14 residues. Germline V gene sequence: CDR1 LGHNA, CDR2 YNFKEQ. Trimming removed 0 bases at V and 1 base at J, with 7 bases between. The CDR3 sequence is CASSQDTGSYEQYF. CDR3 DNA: TGTGCCAGCAGCCAAGATACCGGTTCCTACGAGCAGTACTTC.

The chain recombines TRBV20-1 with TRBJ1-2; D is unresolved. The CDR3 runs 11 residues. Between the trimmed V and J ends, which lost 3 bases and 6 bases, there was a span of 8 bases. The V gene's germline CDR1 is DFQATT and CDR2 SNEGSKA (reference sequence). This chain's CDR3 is CSASGPHGYTF. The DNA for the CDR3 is TGCAGTGCTAGTGGGCCTCATGGCTACACCTTC.

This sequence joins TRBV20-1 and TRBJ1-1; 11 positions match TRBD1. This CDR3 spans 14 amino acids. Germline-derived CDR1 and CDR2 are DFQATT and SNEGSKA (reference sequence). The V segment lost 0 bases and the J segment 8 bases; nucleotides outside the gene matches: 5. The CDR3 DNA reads TGCAGTGCTAGAGATCGGACAGGGGGCTTGGAAGCTTTCTTT. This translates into CSARDRTGGLEAFF.

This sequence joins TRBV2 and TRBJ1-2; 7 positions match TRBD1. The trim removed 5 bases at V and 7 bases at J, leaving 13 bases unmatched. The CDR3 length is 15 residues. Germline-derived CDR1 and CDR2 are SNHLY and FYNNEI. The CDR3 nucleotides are TGTGCCAGCAGTTCTACCAGGGAGGGGGCACTTGGCTACACCTTC. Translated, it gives CASSSTREGALGYTF.

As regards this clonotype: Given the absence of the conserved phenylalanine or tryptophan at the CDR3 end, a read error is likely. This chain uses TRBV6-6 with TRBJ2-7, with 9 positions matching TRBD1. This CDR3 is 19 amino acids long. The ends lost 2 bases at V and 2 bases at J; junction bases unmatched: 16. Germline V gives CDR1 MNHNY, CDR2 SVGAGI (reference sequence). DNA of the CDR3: TGTGCCAGCAGTTACCCCAACTATCCGGACAGGGGCGAAACCTACGAGCAGTACTCC. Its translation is CASSYPNYPDRGETYEQYS.

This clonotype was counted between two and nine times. This CDR3 is CASSIRFWRSLGYGLMNTEAFF. The CDR3 nucleotides read TGTGCCAGTAGTATTAGGTTTTGGAGGAGCTTGGGGTATGGACTAATGAACACTGAAGCTTTCTTT. The rearrangement links TRBV19 to TRBJ1-1, with unresolved D. Trimming left V 3 bases short and J 0 bases short, with 32 bases between. The V gene's germline CDR1 is LNHDA and CDR2 SQIVND (reference sequence). The CDR3 loop spans 22 amino acids.

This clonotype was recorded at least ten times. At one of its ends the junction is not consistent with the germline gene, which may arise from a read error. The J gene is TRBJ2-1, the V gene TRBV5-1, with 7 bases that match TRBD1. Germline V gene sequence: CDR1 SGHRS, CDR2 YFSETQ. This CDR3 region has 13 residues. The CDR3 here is CASSLAGGNEQFF. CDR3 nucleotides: TGTGCCAGCAGCTTAGCAGGGGGCAATGAGCAGTTCTTC.

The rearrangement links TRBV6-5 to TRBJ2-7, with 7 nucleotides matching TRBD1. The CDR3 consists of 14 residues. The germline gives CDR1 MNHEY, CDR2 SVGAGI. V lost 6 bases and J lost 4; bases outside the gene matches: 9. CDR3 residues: CASRSSDRPYEQYF. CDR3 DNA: TGTGCCAGCAGATCCTCGGACAGGCCATACGAGCAGTACTTC.